This T cell receptor (beta chain) originates from a study of blood T cell repertoires in COVID-19. With 0 bases removed from V and 1 base from J, the gap between germline ends came to 10 bases. CDR1 MNHNS and CDR2 SASEGT come from the germline V gene. CDR3 length: 16 residues. The assay was immunoSEQ multiplex PCR, and TCRdb's table has in-frame clones only and misses some. The table shows more than 300,000 clones, with 80% to 95% occurring only once. The genes are TRBV6-1 and TRBJ1-5; D not certain. The clonotype comes from a woman in her forties who had been exposed to COVID-19. Specimen: PBMCs or T cells enriched from blood (not recorded which). The CDR3 DNA follows: TGTGCCAGCAGTGAAGCGAGGTTCGGAAGCAATCAGCCCCAGCATTTT. Translating gives CASSEARFGSNQPQHF.